The 28 T cell receptor beta chains listed next were all sequenced from one sample in a study of cytomegalovirus exposure and HLA in healthy donors. 13 Jbeta primers and 60 Vbeta primers were used for the PCR. Sequencing used immunoSEQ multiplex PCR; TCRdb keeps in-frame clones, though not all of them. The sample yields about 220,000 clones, approximately 68% seen once. Sequencing was performed on PBMCs. These receptors were taken from a woman aged 30 to 39 in good health and CMV-seronegative.

The rearrangement joins TRBV19 to TRBJ1-5, with a possible D match to TRBD1 (6 bases). Per germline, CDR1 LNHDA and CDR2 SQIVND (reference sequence). The CDR3 is 16 residues long. Trimming removed 6 bases from V and 3 bases from J, with 18 bases in between. This CDR3 reads CASSLFRGRANQPQHF. CDR3 nucleotide sequence: TGTGCCAGTAGCCTATTCAGGGGCAGAGCCAATCAGCCCCAGCATTTT. Supplemented by reference TRBV19 and TRBJ1-5, the full variable domain reads DGGITQSPKYLFRKEGQNVTLSCEQNLNHDAMYWYRQDPGQGLRLIYYSQIVNDFQKGDIAEGYSVSREKKESFPLTVTSAQKNPTAFYLCASSLFRGRANQPQHFGDGTRLSIL.

The rearrangement uses TRBV27 and TRBJ1-1, with TRBD1 matching 7 bases. CDR1 is MNHEY and CDR2 is SMNVEV in the germline V gene (reference sequence). The CDR3 loop spans 14 amino acids. The trim removed 1 base at V and 4 bases at J, leaving 3 bases unmatched. The CDR3: CASSLFQGGTEAFF. As DNA, the CDR3 is TGTGCCAGCAGTTTATTCCAGGGGGGCACTGAAGCTTTCTTT.

This chain links TRBV6-1 with TRBJ1-4; D not certain. The germline CDR1 and CDR2 sequences are MNHNS and SASEGT. The CDR3 runs 14 residues. V dropped 3 bases and J dropped 8 bases, with 13 bases sitting between them. CDR3: CASSDGLRGEKLFF. In DNA form, the CDR3 reads TGTGCCAGCAGTGACGGACTGAGAGGAGAAAAACTGTTTTTT.

About this clone: The junction differs from germline at one of its ends, possibly a read error. The chain recombines TRBV5-1 with TRBJ2-1, with TRBD2 matching over 12 bases. Germline V gives CDR1 SGHRS, CDR2 YFSETQ. CDR3 length equals 17 residues. CDR3 loop: CDSSWKNGTSGYNEQFF. In DNA, the CDR3 is TGCGACAGCAGCTGGAAAAACGGGACTAGCGGGTACAATGAGCAGTTCTTC.

As for this clone: A read error may produce the germline difference seen at one junction end. The chain recombines TRBV4-2 with TRBJ2-1; the D gene is possibly TRBD2 (6 bases). CDR3 length: 15 amino acids. Germline values: CDR1 LGHNA, CDR2 YNFKEQ. Written as DNA, the CDR3 is TGTGCCAGCAGCCGAGCCGGGAGTTCCTCCAATGAGCAGTTCTTC. This encodes CASSRAGSSSNEQFF.

The chain recombines TRBV18 with TRBJ2-5, with a possible D match to TRBD1 (6 bases). Germline values: CDR1 KGHSH, CDR2 LQKENI. This CDR3 comprises 14 residues. The germline V and J ends were trimmed by 3 bases and 2 bases, with 10 bases remaining between them. CDR3 DNA sequence: TGTGCCAGCTCACCGAGGGGGTCGCAAGAGACCCAGTACTTC. Translating it yields CASSPRGSQETQYF.

This chain joins TRBV5-8 and TRBJ2-3; 7 bases are a match to TRBD2. CDR1 SGHTS and CDR2 YDEGEE come from the germline V gene. The CDR3 totals 11 residues. Trimming took 10 bases from V and 2 from J; bases not matched to a gene: 1. CDR3 residues: CAGGDTDTQYF. The DNA for the CDR3 is TGTGCCGGGGGGGACACAGATACGCAGTATTTT.

The J gene is TRBJ1-2, the V gene TRBV5-6; TRBD1 is a possible D gene (6 bases). V was trimmed by 3 bases and J by 2 bases, leaving 23 bases between them. The CDR3 totals 18 residues. The germline V gene encodes CDR1 SGHDT and CDR2 YYEEEE. CDR3 sequence: CASSSGQILILGNYGYTF. The CDR3 bases are TGTGCCAGCAGCTCAGGACAGATATTAATCCTGGGCAACTATGGCTACACCTTC.

This chain links TRBV6-5 with TRBJ1-1; 12 bases align to TRBD1. V lost 7 bases to trimming and J lost 3 bases; unmatched junction nucleotides: 6. Germline values: CDR1 MNHEY, CDR2 SVGAGI. The CDR3 consists of 15 residues. CDR3 in DNA: TGTGCCAGCACCAGGGACAGGGGGCTTGACACTGAAGCTTTCTTT. Protein product: CASTRDRGLDTEAFF.

The V and J genes are TRBV4-1 and TRBJ1-5, with TRBD1 as a possible D gene (6 bases). From germline, CDR1 is MGHRA and CDR2 YSYEKL. This CDR3 spans 14 amino acids. The V gene lost 2 bases and the J gene lost 5 bases, with 10 bases spanning the gap. CDR3 coding DNA: TGCGCCAGCAGCCAAAACAGGGTCGATCAGCCCCAGCATTTT. This gives the protein CASSQNRVDQPQHF.

The chain couples TRBV7-2 to TRBJ2-1; D possibly corresponds to TRBD1 (6 bases). Trimming pared 3 bases from V and 4 bases from J, leaving 10 bases between. Per the germline V gene, CDR1 is SGHTA and CDR2 is FQGNSA. This CDR3 spans 14 amino acids. The CDR3 DNA reads as TGTGCCAGCAGCTTCCTCGACAGGTACAATGAGCAGTTCTTC. Its translation is CASSFLDRYNEQFF.

The genes are TRBV5-4 and TRBJ2-5; D perhaps matches TRBD2 (7 bases). V was pared by 4 bases and J by 4 bases, with 14 bases between. Per germline, CDR1 SGHNT and CDR2 YYREEE (reference sequence). The CDR3 has 14 amino acids. The CDR3 nucleotides read TGTGCCAGCAGCATACGGGGGGCACGAGAGACCCAGTACTTC. Its protein is CASSIRGARETQYF.

The V call is TRBV5-1, the J call TRBJ2-2; TRBD2 is a possible D gene (6 bases). Germline V gives CDR1 SGHRS, CDR2 YFSETQ. Trimming pared 4 bases from V and 1 base from J, leaving 14 bases between. The CDR3 covers 16 residues. CDR3 DNA: TGCGCCAGCAGCCCGGAGGGGCTCTTGAACACCGGGGAGCTGTTTTTT. Translation: CASSPEGLLNTGELFF. Full variable domain (missing parts from reference TRBV5-1 and TRBJ2-2): KAGVTQTPRYLIKTRGQQVTLSCSPISGHRSVSWYQQTPGQGLQFLFEYFSETQRNKGNFPGRFSGRQFSNSRSEMNVSTLELGDSALYLCASSPEGLLNTGELFFGEGSRLTVL.

The chain joins TRBV6-5 to TRBJ1-2; maybe TRBD1 (5 bases). The CDR3 has 13 amino acids. Germline CDR1 MNHEY, CDR2 SVGAGI. Trimming took off 5 bases at V and 8 bases at J, with 15 bases between the two ends. The CDR3 nucleotides read TGTGCCAGCAGTACGGGGACTCTGGGAGGCTACACCTTC. Its translation: CASSTGTLGGYTF.

The chain employs TRBV4-1 and TRBJ1-1, with D perhaps TRBD1 (5 bases). The CDR3 contains 14 residues. V lost 1 base to trimming and J lost 3 bases, with 9 bases between them. CDR1 MGHRA and CDR2 YSYEKL come from the germline V gene. CDR3 in DNA: TGCGCCAGCAGCCAAGTCGACAGTTACACTGAAGCTTTCTTT. This translates into CASSQVDSYTEAFF.

This sequence joins TRBV30 and TRBJ1-2, with 10 bases lining up with TRBD1. This CDR3 is built from 15 residues. J gave up 5 bases and V 3 bases, and 9 bases lay outside the gene matches. From germline, CDR1 is GTSNPN and CDR2 SVGIG (reference sequence). CDR3 region: CAWRSADRGWYGYTF. DNA of the CDR3: TGTGCCTGGAGAAGTGCGGACAGGGGGTGGTATGGCTACACCTTC.

This chain links TRBV5-4 with TRBJ1-1, with a tentative D call TRBD1 (5 bases). There are 15 residues in the CDR3. The V and J ends lost 3 bases and 3 bases respectively, with 15 bases between them. Germline-derived CDR1 and CDR2 are SGHNT and YYREEE (reference sequence). CDR3 DNA sequence: TGTGCCAGCAGCTGGGGGGACCTTTCGGACACTGAAGCTTTCTTT. This encodes CASSWGDLSDTEAFF.

This clone was recorded a few times. The chain joins TRBV6-5 to TRBJ2-2, with no clear D. CDR1 is MNHEY, CDR2 SVGAGI, per germline. The CDR3 contains 15 residues. V lost 0 bases and J 1 base, leaving 6 bases between the germline ends. CDR3 residues: CASSYSQENTGELFF. In DNA form, the CDR3 reads TGTGCCAGCAGTTACTCCCAGGAGAACACCGGGGAGCTGTTTTTT.

V gene TRBV7-9 combines with J gene TRBJ2-7; a weak D match, TRBD2 (6 bases). Germline CDR1 reads SEHNR; CDR2 reads FQNEAQ (reference sequence). Trimming pared 2 bases from V and 5 bases from J, leaving 13 bases between. There are 14 residues in the CDR3. In DNA form, the CDR3 reads TGTGCCAGCAGCTTAAGGGAGGTCGGGAACGAGCAGTACTTC. Translated: CASSLREVGNEQYF.

The chain has TRBV7-8 and TRBJ1-2; 8 bases are shared with TRBD1. CDR1 SGHVS and CDR2 FQNEAQ come from the germline V gene. V lost 5 bases to trimming and J lost 4 bases; unmatched junction nucleotides: 6. The length of the CDR3 is 14 residues. The CDR3 spells CASSHTGGSYGYTF. The CDR3 DNA sequence: TGTGCCAGCAGCCATACAGGGGGTAGCTATGGCTACACCTTC.

This chain connects TRBV10-3 to TRBJ2-2; TRBD2 matches at 9 bases. CDR1 is ENHRY and CDR2 is SYGVKD in the germline V gene. CDR3 length equals 16 residues. V lost 5 bases to trimming and J lost 3 bases; unmatched junction nucleotides: 7. CDR3: CAISWSSGVDTGELFF. The CDR3 DNA follows: TGTGCCATCAGTTGGTCTAGCGGGGTGGACACCGGGGAGCTGTTTTTT.

The count of this clone is one. This chain links TRBV5-1 with TRBJ2-1; 12 bases fit TRBD2. V shed 0 bases, J shed 5 bases, and the junction held 3 bases outside the gene matches. Germline-derived CDR1 and CDR2 are SGHRS and YFSETQ. The CDR3 is 16 amino acids. The CDR3, as DNA: TGCGCCAGCAGCTTGGCCCCTAGCGGGGGGGACAATGAGCAGTTCTTC. It specifies CASSLAPSGGDNEQFF.

The chain uses TRBV9 and TRBJ2-1; a possible D gene is TRBD2 (5 bases). CDR3 length: 17 residues. Germline V gene data show CDR1 as SGDLS and CDR2 as YYNGEE. V shed 0 bases and J shed 5 bases, with 18 bases lying between them. CDR3 DNA: TGTGCCAGCAGCGTAGCTGCGGACTCGCATGGCCACAATGAGCAGTTCTTC. Amino acids: CASSVAADSHGHNEQFF.

The rearrangement joins TRBV6-1 to TRBJ2-7, with D possibly TRBD1 on 6 matching bases. This CDR3 comprises 14 residues. Trimming pared 5 bases from V and 2 bases from J, leaving 13 bases between. From germline, CDR1 is MNHNS and CDR2 SASEGT. CDR3 sequence: CASSSGDTPYEQYF. In DNA form, the CDR3 reads TGTGCCAGCAGTTCCGGGGACACCCCCTACGAGCAGTACTTC.

V and J are TRBV29-1 and TRBJ2-1; D possibly corresponds to TRBD2 (5 bases). Germline V gene data show CDR1 as SQVTM and CDR2 as ANQGSEA. V was pared by 6 bases and J by 2 bases, with 17 bases between. CDR3 length: 15 residues. CDR3 loop: CSVARTDGAYNEQFF. The CDR3 DNA reads TGCAGCGTCGCCAGGACTGATGGGGCCTACAATGAGCAGTTCTTC.

This rearrangement joins TRBV4-1 to TRBJ1-6, with D unresolved. Germline CDR1 is MGHRA and CDR2 is YSYEKL. V was cut by 4 bases and J by 0 bases, with 13 bases left in between. The CDR3 extends over 17 amino acids. CDR3 protein: CASSRREWDSYNSPLHF. Written as DNA, the CDR3 is TGCGCCAGCAGCCGGCGGGAGTGGGACTCCTATAATTCACCCCTCCACTTT.

A word on this clone: The junction and the germline gene differ at one end; a read error may be behind it. The V call is TRBV30, the J call TRBJ2-6; TRBD1 matches 9 bases. The CDR3 has 18 residues. Germline V gene data show CDR1 as GTSNPN and CDR2 as SVGIG (reference sequence). CDR3 region: CASRRNRGRVSGANVLAF. CDR3 DNA sequence: TGTGCCTCGAGAAGGAACAGGGGGCGGGTCTCTGGGGCCAACGTCCTGGCTTTC.

This clone was observed a handful of times. Additional DNA sequences in this sample encode the identical CDR3. The gene calls are TRBV7-6 and TRBJ2-5; TRBD2 matches 8 bases. The CDR3 has 14 amino acids. Germline values: CDR1 SGHVS, CDR2 FNYEAQ. The V gene end was trimmed by 6 bases and the J gene end by 4 bases; junction bases not matched to a gene: 7. The CDR3 nucleotides are TGTGCCAGCAGGTCTCCCCGGGGGGGAGAGACCCAGTACTTC. This codes for CASRSPRGGETQYF. The full variable domain, completed using reference TRBV7-6 and TRBJ2-5, is GAGVSQSPRYKVTKRGQDVALRCDPISGHVSLYWYRQALGQGPEFLTYFNYEAQQDKSGLPNDRFSAERPEGSISTLTIQRTEQRDSAMYRCASRSPRGGETQYFGPGTRLLVL.